Listed below are T cell receptor beta chains from one sample, sequenced in a study of blood T cells in healthy people across ages. One entry per CDR3 protein, called by TCRdb with MiXCR from the 5' RACE reads. The profile shows around 1,700,000 distinct CDR3 sequences, about 30% of them singletons. The sample comprised blood. These receptors all stem from a woman aged 25-40 years in good health. Each CDR3 is given with its conserved first and last residue. The D gene is left open where the match is weak. The size field is filled for only some rows; it gives once, few, many or a size class.

CDR3 length: 14; J gene: TRBJ2-1; V gene: TRBV5-5; D gene: NA; clone size: many; CDR3 protein: CASSLFVQGVGQFF; CDR3 DNA: TGTGCCAGCAGCTTGTTCGTCCAGGGTGTGGGGCAGTTCTTC
CDR3 length: 13; J gene: TRBJ2-7; V gene: TRBV2; D gene: NA; clone size: few; CDR3 protein: CASSGGASGEQYF; CDR3 DNA: TGTGCCAGCAGCGGAGGGGCTTCGGGGGAGCAGTACTTC
CDR3 length: 15; J gene: TRBJ1-2; V gene: TRBV7-2; D gene: NA; clone size: few; CDR3 protein: CASSLGGGLDYGYTF; CDR3 DNA: TGTGCCAGCAGCTTAGGGGGGGGCTTAGACTATGGCTACACCTTC
CDR3 length: 14; J gene: TRBJ2-5; V gene: TRBV5-1; D gene: NA; clone size: few; CDR3 protein: CASSFRDHQETQYF; CDR3 DNA: TGCGCCAGCAGCTTCCGGGATCATCAAGAGACCCAGTACTTC
CDR3 length: 13; J gene: TRBJ2-5; V gene: TRBV5-1; D gene: NA; clone size: NA; CDR3 protein: CASSQSEQETQYF; CDR3 DNA: TGCGCCAGCAGCCAATCAGAACAAGAGACCCAGTACTTC
CDR3 length: 14; J gene: TRBJ2-6; V gene: TRBV29-1; D gene: NA; clone size: many; CDR3 protein: CSVERFSGANVLTF; CDR3 DNA: TGCAGCGTTGAGAGGTTCTCTGGGGCCAACGTCCTGACTTTC
CDR3 length: 14; J gene: TRBJ2-7; V gene: TRBV10-3; D gene: NA; clone size: NA; CDR3 protein: CAISDVGLSYGQYF; CDR3 DNA: TGTGCCATCAGTGATGTGGGACTCTCCTACGGGCAGTACTTC
CDR3 length: 15; J gene: TRBJ2-3; V gene: TRBV5-1; D gene: TRBD2; clone size: many; CDR3 protein: CASSTKRGPQDTQYF; CDR3 DNA: TGCGCCAGCAGCACGAAGCGGGGACCACAAGATACGCAGTATTTT
CDR3 length: 13; J gene: TRBJ1-1; V gene: TRBV20-1; D gene: NA; clone size: few; CDR3 protein: CSARVFGNTEAFF; CDR3 DNA: TGCAGTGCTAGAGTCTTTGGGAACACTGAAGCTTTCTTT
CDR3 length: 15; J gene: TRBJ1-1; V gene: TRBV4-3; D gene: NA; clone size: few; CDR3 protein: CASSLTLLGNTEAFF; CDR3 DNA: TGCGCCAGCAGCCTCACCCTTCTGGGGAACACTGAAGCTTTCTTT
CDR3 length: 14; J gene: TRBJ2-7; V gene: TRBV14; D gene: NA; clone size: few; CDR3 protein: CASLTGGKLYEQYF; CDR3 DNA: TGTGCCAGCCTCACGGGCGGGAAGCTCTACGAGCAGTACTTC
CDR3 length: 15; J gene: TRBJ1-6; V gene: TRBV28; D gene: NA; clone size: once; CDR3 protein: CASSLWAPNNSPLHF; CDR3 DNA: TGTGCCAGCAGTTTATGGGCCCCAAATAATTCACCCCTCCACTTT
CDR3 length: 11; J gene: TRBJ1-2; V gene: TRBV29-1; D gene: NA; clone size: many; CDR3 protein: CSTSSNYGYTF; CDR3 DNA: TGCAGCACTTCCAGTAACTATGGCTACACCTTC
CDR3 length: 14; J gene: TRBJ2-4; V gene: TRBV12-3/TRBV12-4; D gene: NA; clone size: few; CDR3 protein: CASSLLQGRNIQYF; CDR3 DNA: TGTGCCAGCAGTTTACTGCAGGGCAGAAACATTCAGTACTTC
CDR3 length: 13; J gene: TRBJ1-1; V gene: TRBV7-2; D gene: NA; clone size: NA; CDR3 protein: CASSQRQGNEAFF; CDR3 DNA: TGTGCCAGCAGCCAGAGGCAGGGAAATGAAGCTTTCTTT
CDR3 length: 15; J gene: TRBJ2-5; V gene: TRBV7-2; D gene: NA; clone size: few; CDR3 protein: CASSLQGTPKETQYF; CDR3 DNA: TGTGCCAGCAGCTTACAAGGGACGCCCAAAGAGACCCAGTACTTC
CDR3 length: 12; J gene: TRBJ2-1; V gene: TRBV20-1; D gene: NA; clone size: NA; CDR3 protein: CSARRLNNEQFF; CDR3 DNA: TGCAGTGCTAGAAGGCTCAACAATGAGCAGTTCTTC
CDR3 length: 16; J gene: TRBJ2-1; V gene: TRBV12-3/TRBV12-4; D gene: NA; clone size: NA; CDR3 protein: CASSTYERSPYNEQFF; CDR3 DNA: TGTGCCAGCAGTACATATGAGCGGTCCCCCTACAATGAGCAGTTCTTC
CDR3 length: 13; J gene: TRBJ1-2; V gene: TRBV20-1; D gene: TRBD1; clone size: many; CDR3 protein: CSAPGGESYGYTF; CDR3 DNA: TGCAGTGCGCCAGGGGGAGAATCCTATGGCTACACCTTC
CDR3 length: 15; J gene: TRBJ1-5; V gene: TRBV5-1; D gene: NA; clone size: NA; CDR3 protein: CASSLDGAKNQPQHF; CDR3 DNA: TGCGCCAGCAGCCTCGATGGGGCGAAAAATCAGCCCCAGCATTTT
CDR3 length: 13; J gene: TRBJ1-5; V gene: TRBV14; D gene: NA; clone size: NA; CDR3 protein: CASSPKPQGSQHF; CDR3 DNA: TGTGCCAGCAGCCCCAAACCTCAGGGGTCCCAGCATTTT
CDR3 length: 14; J gene: TRBJ2-2; V gene: TRBV12-3/TRBV12-4; D gene: TRBD1; clone size: few; CDR3 protein: CASRGTGSPGELFF; CDR3 DNA: TGTGCCAGCAGAGGGACAGGGAGCCCCGGGGAGCTGTTTTTT
CDR3 length: 11; J gene: TRBJ2-1; V gene: TRBV7-8; D gene: TRBD1; clone size: NA; CDR3 protein: CASSLRDRGFF; CDR3 DNA: TGTGCCAGCAGCTTAAGGGACAGGGGGTTCTTC